This T cell receptor (beta chain) emerged from a study of shared clonotypes between healthy human individuals. Here immunoSEQ multiplex PCR was the method, and the copy in TCRdb shows in-frame clones only, minus some. This repertoire shows some 2,100,000 clones, 95% found once; its top ten account for over 0.1%. CDR3 size: 16 residues. The germline V gene encodes CDR1 SGHDT and CDR2 YYEEEE. The V gene end was trimmed by 3 bases and the J gene end by 5 bases; junction bases not matched to a gene: 5. Sequencing was done on a sample of naive CD4+ T cells sorted from blood. Subset: CD45RA+ positively selected. This receptor was obtained from a man aged 18-30 years in good health. The V gene is TRBV5-6, the J gene TRBJ2-5, with 15 bases aligning to TRBD2. The CDR3 protein is CASSYGLAGGPETQYF. DNA of the CDR3: TGTGCCAGCAGCTACGGACTAGCGGGAGGGCCGGAGACCCAGTACTTC.